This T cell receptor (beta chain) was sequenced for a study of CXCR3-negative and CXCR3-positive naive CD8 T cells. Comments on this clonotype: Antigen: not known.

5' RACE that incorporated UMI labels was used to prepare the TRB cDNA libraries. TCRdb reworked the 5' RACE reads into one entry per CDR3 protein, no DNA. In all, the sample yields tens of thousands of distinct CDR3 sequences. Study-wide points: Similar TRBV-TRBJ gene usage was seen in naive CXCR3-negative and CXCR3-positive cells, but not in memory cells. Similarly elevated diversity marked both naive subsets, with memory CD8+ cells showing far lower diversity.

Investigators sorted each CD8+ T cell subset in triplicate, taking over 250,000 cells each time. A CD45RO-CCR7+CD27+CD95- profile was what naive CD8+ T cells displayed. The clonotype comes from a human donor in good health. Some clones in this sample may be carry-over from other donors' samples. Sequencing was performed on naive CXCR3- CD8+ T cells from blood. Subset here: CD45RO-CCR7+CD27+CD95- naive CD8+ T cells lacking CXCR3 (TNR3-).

The CDR3 sequence is CASLGLALTDTQYF. This chain uses TRBV28 with TRBJ2-3; TCRdb lists TRBD2, though no DNA is available to test this call. The CDR3 totals 14 residues. The germline CDR1 and CDR2 sequences are MDHEN and SYDVKM.